These 14 T cell receptor beta chains were sequenced from one sample in a study of blood T cell repertoires in COVID-19. TCRdb's table, derived via immunoSEQ multiplex PCR, lists solely in-frame clones and lacks some. This sample yields some 110,000 clones, of which about nine tenths are seen a single time; 7% to 9% belongs to the top ten. Sample: peripheral blood. All receptors come from a human donor in a cohort sampled during active COVID-19.

Concerning this clone itself: Other DNA sequences of this sample code for an identical CDR3. The chain joins TRBV18 to TRBJ1-1, with TRBD1 matching 9 bases. Germline values: CDR1 KGHSH, CDR2 LQKENI. The CDR3 covers 15 residues. V shed 3 bases and J 2 bases; nucleotides not matched to a gene: 4. The CDR3 is CASSPLDRGNTEAFF. CDR3 in DNA: TGTGCCAGCTCACCGCTGGACAGGGGAAACACTGAAGCTTTCTTT.

In this sample, this clone turned up a few times. The CDR3 reads CASSRRGGTGAEAFF. The CDR3 nucleotides read TGTGCCAGCAGCCGGAGGGGCGGAACGGGCGCTGAAGCTTTCTTT. The chain carries TRBV14 and TRBJ1-1; possibly TRBD1 for D (5 bases). The CDR3 extends over 15 amino acids. Per the germline V gene, CDR1 is SGHDN and CDR2 is FVKESK. Trimming removed 4 bases from V and 6 bases from J, with 18 bases in between.

The rearrangement uses TRBV12-1 and TRBJ1-4. TRBV12-1 is reported as a pseudogene. This CDR3 has 16 residues. The CDR3 is CASSPEGGETNEKLFF. CDR3 in DNA: TGTGCCAGCAGCCCCGAGGGGGGGGAAACTAATGAAAAACTGTTTTTT.

The rearrangement links TRBV19 to TRBJ2-1, with D possibly TRBD2 on 5 matching bases. This CDR3 region has 17 residues. V lost 3 bases, J lost 0 bases, and 15 bases lay in between. Per germline, CDR1 LNHDA and CDR2 SQIVND (reference sequence). The CDR3 spells CASSISGKTFSYNEQFF. Written as DNA, the CDR3 is TGTGCCAGTAGTATTTCCGGGAAAACCTTCTCCTACAATGAGCAGTTCTTC.

The chain has TRBV9 and TRBJ2-2; 15 bases match TRBD2. The CDR3 consists of 19 residues. From germline, CDR1 is SGDLS and CDR2 YYNGEE. Trimming removed 0 bases from V and 2 bases from J; junction bases left unmatched: 5. DNA of the CDR3: TGTGCCAGCAGCGTAGAGGGACTAGCGGGAGGCTTTAACACCGGGGAGCTGTTTTTT. Translated, it gives CASSVEGLAGGFNTGELFF. Using reference TRBV9 and TRBJ2-2 for the parts outside the CDR3, the full variable domain is DSGVTQTPKHLITATGQRVTLRCSPRSGDLSVYWYQQSLDQGLQFLIQYYNGEERAKGNILERFSAQQFPDLHSELNLSSLELGDSALYFCASSVEGLAGGFNTGELFFGEGSRLTVL.

The genes are TRBV5-6 and TRBJ1-1, with TRBD1 identical over 8 bases. The V gene's germline CDR1 is SGHDT and CDR2 YYEEEE. Trimming took 3 bases from V and 7 from J; bases not matched to a gene: 5. The CDR3 has 13 residues. The CDR3 reads CASSWTGRFEAFF. The CDR3, as DNA: TGTGCCAGCAGCTGGACAGGGAGGTTTGAAGCTTTCTTT.

This sequence joins TRBV6-5 and TRBJ2-7; the D gene is possibly TRBD1 (6 bases). V lost 6 bases and J lost 0, with 15 bases in between. The CDR3 totals 15 residues. The germline gives CDR1 MNHEY, CDR2 SVGAGI. CDR3 residues: CASRGALSYSYEQYF. The CDR3 DNA reads as TGTGCCAGCAGGGGGGCACTTTCCTACTCCTACGAGCAGTACTTC.

The chain recombines TRBV5-5 with TRBJ2-1; 8 nucleotides line up with TRBD2. This CDR3 comprises 20 residues. The germline V gene encodes CDR1 SGHKS and CDR2 YYEKEE (reference sequence). With V trimmed by 1 base and J by 0 bases, 15 bases remained unmatched. The CDR3 nucleotides are TGTGCCAGCAGCTTGTTAGCCACACTCACTAGCGGCCACTCCTACAATGAGCAGTTCTTC. Encoded protein: CASSLLATLTSGHSYNEQFF.

The chain carries TRBV5-1 and TRBJ2-4; D is unclear. Germline CDR1 SGHRS, CDR2 YFSETQ. CDR3 length: 14 amino acids. Trimming pared 3 bases from V and 4 bases from J, leaving 11 bases between. CDR3 nucleotide sequence: TGCGCCAGCAGCTCCCACGGAGAGAAAAACATTCAGTACTTC. This codes for CASSSHGEKNIQYF.

J is TRBJ1-2 and V is TRBV25-1; D may be TRBD1 (5 bases). The ends were cut back, 4 bases at V and 3 bases at J, with 6 bases in the middle. Germline lookup yields CDR1 MGHDK and CDR2 SYGVNS. This CDR3 spans 12 amino acids. The CDR3, as DNA: TGTGCCAGCAGTGGGGGGGACTATGGCTACACCTTC. Its protein is CASSGGDYGYTF.

The chain joins TRBV7-2 to TRBJ1-2; D is unclear. Germline assignment: CDR1 SGHTA and CDR2 FQGNSA. The V gene lost 1 base and the J gene lost 8 bases, with 14 bases spanning the gap. The CDR3 extends over 14 amino acids. DNA for the CDR3: TGTGCCAGCAGCTTAGGCGGCCGTGAGATGGGCTACACCTTC. Amino acids: CASSLGGREMGYTF.

V usage is TRBV5-1 and J usage is TRBJ2-5; 7 nucleotides align to TRBD1. The germline V gene has CDR1 SGHRS and CDR2 YFSETQ. The length of the CDR3 is 15 residues. V lost 4 bases and J lost 4; bases outside the gene matches: 10. The CDR3 region has the DNA TGCGCCAGCAGCAACAGGGGCGCCGGGGTAGAGACCCAGTACTTC. It codes for CASSNRGAGVETQYF.

The gene calls are TRBV10-1 and TRBJ2-5; TRBD1 agrees at 8 bases. This CDR3 has 15 amino acids. The V segment lost 3 bases and the J segment 5 bases; nucleotides outside the gene matches: 8. Germline values: CDR1 WNHNN, CDR2 SYGVQD (reference sequence). In nucleotides, the CDR3 is TGCGCCAGCAGTGACTCGAGACAGGGGAAGGAGACCCAGTACTTC. Encoded protein: CASSDSRQGKETQYF.

The CDR3 reads CASSLTGVPYEQYF. The CDR3 DNA reads TGCGCCAGCAGCTTAACCGGGGTCCCCTACGAGCAGTACTTC. J is TRBJ2-7 and V is TRBV5-1, with D possibly matching TRBD2 (5 bases). The V end was cut by 2 bases, the J end by 2 bases, with 11 bases between. Germline V gene data show CDR1 as SGHRS and CDR2 as YFSETQ. The CDR3 totals 14 residues.